Each of the 4 T cell receptor beta chains below was sequenced from the same sample in a study of cytomegalovirus exposure and HLA in healthy donors. Use of 60 Vbeta and 13 Jbeta primers characterized the PCR. Sequencing used immunoSEQ multiplex PCR; TCRdb keeps in-frame clones, though not all of them. There are about 130,000 clones in the sample; 80% occur only once, and roughly 9.6% lies in the top ten. The sample taken for sequencing was PBMCs. The origin of the receptors is a man in his thirties or forties in good health and CMV-seropositive.

The chain is built from TRBV9 and TRBJ1-4; 7 positions agree with TRBD1. Germline V CDR1 and CDR2: SGDLS, YYNGEE. The CDR3 consists of 14 residues. V shed 3 bases and J 6 bases; nucleotides not matched to a gene: 5. CDR3 DNA: TGTGCCAGCAGCGCAGGGGGGTGGGATGAAAAACTGTTTTTT. Amino acids: CASSAGGWDEKLFF.

This clone was counted a single time. The chain joins TRBV19 to TRBJ1-1; no clear D gene. CDR1 LNHDA and CDR2 SQIVND come from the germline V gene (reference sequence). Deletions cut 7 bases from V and 7 bases from J, with 22 bases between. This CDR3 spans 15 amino acids. The CDR3 loop is CASIPGEGRTFEAFF. DNA for the CDR3: TGTGCCAGTATCCCCGGCGAGGGCCGCACCTTTGAAGCTTTCTTT.

The rearrangement uses TRBV5-6 and TRBJ2-3; no definite D call. V lost 4 bases and J 6 bases, leaving 12 bases between the germline ends. CDR1 is SGHDT and CDR2 is YYEEEE in the germline V gene. The CDR3 has 13 residues. The CDR3 nucleotides read TGTGCCAGCAGCCTGGTCGGTACCGATACGCAGTATTTT. Encoded protein: CASSLVGTDTQYF.

The chain is built from TRBV29-1 and TRBJ2-1; the D is unclear. In germline, CDR1 is SQVTM, CDR2 ANQGSEA. V was clipped by 3 bases and J by 0 bases, with 15 bases between them. This CDR3 comprises 16 residues. CDR3 sequence reads: CSVDRSAYSSYNEQFF. The CDR3 coding sequence is TGCAGCGTTGACAGGTCGGCATATAGCTCCTACAATGAGCAGTTCTTC.